The 9 T cell receptor beta chains below come from one sample, sequenced in a study of blood T cell repertoires in COVID-19. Clones were read by immunoSEQ multiplex PCR, and TCRdb kept only the in-frame ones, dropping some. The sample contains fewer than 60,000 clones, just under 90% of which appear only once. Sequencing input: peripheral blood. These receptors came from a man over 45 with acute or convalescent COVID-19.

The gene calls are TRBV29-1 and TRBJ2-1, with 8 positions matching TRBD2. The CDR3 sequence is 15 residues long. Trimming at V came to 1 base and at J to 6 bases, leaving 8 bases not matched to a gene. CDR1 is SQVTM and CDR2 is ANQGSEA in the germline V gene. CDR3 bases: TGCAGCGTTGAAGTCCGAGACGGGGGGGCCAATGAGCAGTTCTTC. Protein: CSVEVRDGGANEQFF.

The rearrangement links TRBV11-3 to TRBJ1-4; perhaps TRBD1 as D (5 bases). This CDR3 is built from 15 residues. Looked up from germline, CDR1 is SGHNT and CDR2 is YENEEA. V lost 4 bases and J 8 bases, leaving 17 bases between the germline ends. The CDR3 nucleotides are TGTGCCAGCAGCTCGGGGGGTCAGGGAGGAGAAAAACTGTTTTTT. Its protein product is CASSSGGQGGEKLFF.

V usage is TRBV5-4 and J usage is TRBJ2-7; D might be TRBD2 (6 bases). CDR3 length: 15 residues. Germline CDR1 is SGHNT and CDR2 is YYREEE (reference sequence). Between the trimmed V and J ends, which lost 0 bases and 3 bases, there was a span of 13 bases. CDR3 amino acids: CASSLGSGPYYEQYF. The DNA of the CDR3 is TGTGCCAGCAGCTTGGGTAGCGGCCCCTACTACGAGCAGTACTTC.

The V and J genes are TRBV29-1 and TRBJ1-2, with TRBD1 identical over 7 bases. From germline, CDR1 is SQVTM and CDR2 ANQGSEA. V was pared by 1 base and J by 3 bases, with 2 bases of the junction left unmatched. This CDR3 is built from 13 residues. Here the CDR3 reads CSVEAGTDYGYTF. CDR3 bases: TGCAGCGTTGAAGCCGGGACAGACTATGGCTACACCTTC. Filled out from reference TRBV29-1 and TRBJ1-2, the complete variable domain reads SAVISQKPSRDICQRGTSLTIQCQVDSQVTMMFWYRQQPGQSLTLIATANQGSEATYESGFVIDKFPISRPNLTFSTLTVSNMSPEDSSIYLCSVEAGTDYGYTFGSGTRLTVV.

The V and J genes are TRBV6-4 and TRBJ2-3; 7 positions agree with TRBD2. V was pared by 5 bases and J by 4 bases, with 9 bases of the junction left unmatched. Germline V lookup: CDR1 MRHNA, CDR2 SNTAGT. The CDR3 has 15 residues. DNA for the CDR3: TGTGCCAGCAGTCCTTCTCGGGCGGGAGCAGATACGCAGTATTTT. This encodes CASSPSRAGADTQYF.

The chain uses TRBV2 and TRBJ2-2; 8 nucleotides align to TRBD1. V shed 5 bases and J 1 base; nucleotides not matched to a gene: 3. The CDR3 runs to 15 residues. The germline gives CDR1 SNHLY, CDR2 FYNNEI. The CDR3: CASSQGAGNTGELFF. Here the CDR3 DNA reads TGTGCCAGCAGTCAGGGGGCCGGGAACACCGGGGAGCTGTTTTTT.

The rearrangement links TRBV2 to TRBJ2-1, with TRBD1 identical over 8 bases. Germline-derived CDR1 and CDR2 are SNHLY and FYNNEI. This CDR3 has 15 amino acids. The V and J ends lost 3 bases and 1 base, in that order; junction bases with no gene match: 2. The CDR3 reads CASSDNRGSYNEQFF. The DNA for the CDR3 is TGTGCCAGCAGTGATAACAGGGGGTCCTACAATGAGCAGTTCTTC.

The chain combines TRBV9 with TRBJ2-3; D unclear. Germline-derived CDR1 and CDR2 are SGDLS and YYNGEE. Trimming removed 2 bases at V and 2 bases at J, with 9 bases between. The CDR3 runs to 14 residues. CDR3 protein: CASSVEADTDTQYF. The CDR3 DNA reads TGTGCCAGCAGCGTTGAGGCGGACACAGATACGCAGTATTTT.

This chain uses TRBV5-4 with TRBJ2-2; the D is unclear. V was cut by 0 bases and J by 3 bases, with 9 bases left in between. This CDR3 region has 15 residues. Per germline, CDR1 SGHNT and CDR2 YYREEE (reference sequence). In DNA, the CDR3 is TGTGCCAGCAGCTTGGACCTATCCCACACCGGGGAGCTGTTTTTT. Residues: CASSLDLSHTGELFF.